This is a list of T cell receptor beta chains from one sample in a study of Graves' ophthalmopathy and Graves' hyperthyroidism. TCRdb fed the multiplex PCR reads into MiXCR, producing one record per CDR3 protein. The table includes some 200,000 distinct CDR3 sequences, approximately 29% detected once. The sample comprised peripheral blood. These receptors originate from a man aged 50-60 years with Graves' ophthalmopathy. The CDR3 runs from the conserved cysteine through the conserved F or W. The order of the fields is CDR3 length, J gene, V gene, D gene, clone size, CDR3 DNA, CDR3 protein. A D gene is named only where the DNA matches it firmly. Not all rows give a size; the values are once, few, many and, for expanded clones, a class.

len: 16; j_gene: TRBJ2-7; v_gene: TRBV2; d_gene: TRBD1; abundance: many; CDR3nt: TGTGCCAGCGACAAATTCCGGGACAGGGGGTCCTACGAGCAGTACTTC; CDR3aa: CASDKFRDRGSYEQYF
len: 16; j_gene: TRBJ2-2; v_gene: TRBV11-1; d_gene: -; abundance: many; CDR3nt: TGTGCCAGCAGCTTGGACGGGGCCGCGAACACCGGGGAGCTGTTTTTT; CDR3aa: CASSLDGAANTGELFF
len: 16; j_gene: TRBJ1-1; v_gene: TRBV20-1; d_gene: -; abundance: many; CDR3nt: TGCAGTGCTGTCCTTAGGGCAGGGGTTAAAAACACTGAAGCTTTCTTT; CDR3aa: CSAVLRAGVKNTEAFF
len: 12; j_gene: TRBJ1-1; v_gene: TRBV10-2; d_gene: -; abundance: many; CDR3nt: TGCGCCAGCAAGGGGGGGAACACTGAAGCTTTCTTT; CDR3aa: CASKGGNTEAFF
len: 20; j_gene: TRBJ2-4; v_gene: TRBV19; d_gene: TRBD2; abundance: many; CDR3nt: TGTGCCAGTAGTATCCTCCCTGGACTAGCGGGAGCGCTAGCCAAAAACATTCAGTACTTC; CDR3aa: CASSILPGLAGALAKNIQYF
len: 15; j_gene: TRBJ1-1; v_gene: TRBV12-3/TRBV12-4; d_gene: -; abundance: many; CDR3nt: TGTGCCAGCAGCCTATACGTCGGACCGAACACTGAAGCTTTCTTT; CDR3aa: CASSLYVGPNTEAFF
len: 16; j_gene: TRBJ2-5; v_gene: TRBV27; d_gene: TRBD2; abundance: many; CDR3nt: TGTGCCAGCAGCCATTCCCTGACTAGCGGGCAAGAGACCCAGTACTTC; CDR3aa: CASSHSLTSGQETQYF
len: 12; j_gene: TRBJ2-1; v_gene: TRBV27; d_gene: -; abundance: many; CDR3nt: TGTGCCAGCAGTCCAGATTGGAATGAGCAGTTCTTC; CDR3aa: CASSPDWNEQFF
len: 14; j_gene: TRBJ1-1; v_gene: TRBV4-3; d_gene: -; abundance: many; CDR3nt: TGCGCCAGCAGCCAAGAGGGAGCGAACACTGAAGCTTTCTTT; CDR3aa: CASSQEGANTEAFF
len: 15; j_gene: TRBJ2-7; v_gene: TRBV13; d_gene: -; abundance: -; CDR3nt: TGTGCCAGCAGCTACAGGGTAGCGGGCTCCTACGAGCAGTACTTC; CDR3aa: CASSYRVAGSYEQYF
len: 17; j_gene: TRBJ1-5; v_gene: TRBV6-1; d_gene: -; abundance: many; CDR3nt: TGTGCCAGCAGTGAAATGGGACCCGGGGGACCCTCGCAGCCCCAGCATTTT; CDR3aa: CASSEMGPGGPSQPQHF
len: 13; j_gene: TRBJ2-7; v_gene: TRBV13; d_gene: -; abundance: -; CDR3nt: TGTGCCAGCAGCACACGACTGTCCTACGAGCAGTACTTC; CDR3aa: CASSTRLSYEQYF
len: 15; j_gene: TRBJ2-2; v_gene: TRBV3-1; d_gene: TRBD2; abundance: many; CDR3nt: TGTGCCAGCAGCCATCGGACTAGCGCGGTGGGGGAGCTGTTTTTT; CDR3aa: CASSHRTSAVGELFF
len: 13; j_gene: TRBJ2-5; v_gene: TRBV7-8; d_gene: TRBD1; abundance: many; CDR3nt: TGTGCCAGCAGCGCGGACAGGGACGGGACCCAGTACTTC; CDR3aa: CASSADRDGTQYF
len: 16; j_gene: TRBJ1-5; v_gene: TRBV28; d_gene: -; abundance: once; CDR3nt: TGTGCCAGCAGTTACTCTACAGGCGATAGCAATCAGCCCCAGCATTTT; CDR3aa: CASSYSTGDSNQPQHF
len: 13; j_gene: TRBJ2-7; v_gene: TRBV12-3/TRBV12-4; d_gene: -; abundance: few; CDR3nt: TGTGCCAGCAGTTTATGGGCCAACTACGAGCAGTACTTC; CDR3aa: CASSLWANYEQYF
len: 13; j_gene: TRBJ1-2; v_gene: TRBV6-5; d_gene: TRBD1; abundance: many; CDR3nt: TGTGCCAGCAATCAGGGGGCTGGGTATGGCTACACCTTC; CDR3aa: CASNQGAGYGYTF
len: 14; j_gene: TRBJ1-6; v_gene: TRBV6-1; d_gene: -; abundance: -; CDR3nt: TGTGCCAGCAGTCGGCGAGAATTAAGTTCACCCCTCCACTTT; CDR3aa: CASSRRELSSPLHF
len: 14; j_gene: TRBJ1-5; v_gene: TRBV28; d_gene: -; abundance: -; CDR3nt: TGTGCCAGCAGTTTATCCTTCGAACTGGAGCCCCAGCATTTT; CDR3aa: CASSLSFELEPQHF
len: 14; j_gene: TRBJ2-7; v_gene: TRBV27; d_gene: TRBD1; abundance: many; CDR3nt: TGTGCCAGCAGTTCCACAGGGGGCCTGGACGAGCAGTACTTC; CDR3aa: CASSSTGGLDEQYF